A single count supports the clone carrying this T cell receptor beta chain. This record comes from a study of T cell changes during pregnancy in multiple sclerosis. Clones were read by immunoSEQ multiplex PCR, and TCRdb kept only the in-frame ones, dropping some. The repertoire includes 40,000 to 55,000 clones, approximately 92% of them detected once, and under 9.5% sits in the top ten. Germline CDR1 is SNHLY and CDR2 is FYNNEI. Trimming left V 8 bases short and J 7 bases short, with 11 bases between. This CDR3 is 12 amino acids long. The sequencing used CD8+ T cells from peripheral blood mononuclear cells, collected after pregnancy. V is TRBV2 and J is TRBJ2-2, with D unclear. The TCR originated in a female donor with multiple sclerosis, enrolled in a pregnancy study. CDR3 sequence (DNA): TGTGCCAGCCTCCGGGTGGGCGGGGAGCTGTTTTTT. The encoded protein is CASLRVGGELFF.